This record covers a single T cell receptor beta chain. V was clipped by 0 bases and J by 7 bases; unmatched bases: 10. The CDR3 loop spans 16 amino acids. Per the germline V gene, CDR1 is MNHEY and CDR2 is SMNVEV (reference sequence). The repertoire was sequenced with immunoSEQ multiplex PCR; TCRdb's copy has only in-frame clones and lacks some. Of some 15,000 clones listed, over 75% are singletons. The data were obtained in a study of OX40 agonist ivuxolimab in advanced cancers. Whole-study context: Two patients with cutaneous melanoma and one with hepatocellular carcinoma, three in total, showed partial responses.

The chain has TRBV27 and TRBJ2-5, with 8 bases identical to TRBD1. This receptor was identified in an adult with an advanced solid tumor such as melanoma, head and neck, liver or kidney cancer. The sequencing used CD4+ or CD8+ T cells sorted from blood, collected in a trial of the OX40 agonist ivuxolimab. CDR3 residues: CASSLSGTGKARTQYF. The CDR3 DNA sequence: TGTGCCAGCAGTTTATCGGGGACAGGAAAGGCGAGGACCCAGTACTTC.